The 29 T cell receptor beta chains below all came from one sample that was sequenced in a study of memory CD4+ T cells and cytomegalovirus serostatus. Single viable CD3+CD4+CD8-CD45RO+ cells were sorted as the memory CD4+ T cells. TCRdb's table, derived via immunoSEQ multiplex PCR, lists solely in-frame clones and lacks some. The sample lists tens of thousands of clones, around 79% occurring once. The sample taken for sequencing was memory CD4+ T cells from blood. The receptors stem from an adult in good health and CMV-seronegative.

This clone was observed a few times. The chain has TRBV28 and TRBJ2-4; D unclear. This CDR3 comprises 15 residues. The V gene's germline CDR1 is MDHEN and CDR2 SYDVKM. The V gene lost 5 bases and the J gene lost 4 bases, with 15 bases spanning the gap. CDR3: CASSPTYGGKNIQYF. For the CDR3, the DNA is TGTGCCAGCAGTCCCACTTACGGCGGAAAAAACATTCAGTACTTC.

The chain links TRBV28 to TRBJ2-1, with 7 nucleotides matching TRBD2. V lost 8 bases and J lost 6; bases outside the gene matches: 13. CDR1 MDHEN and CDR2 SYDVKM come from the germline V gene. The CDR3 is made up of 15 amino acids. CDR3 nucleotide sequence: TGTGCCAGCGGAGGACTAGGGAGCCCCTCCAATGAGCAGTTCTTC. This codes for CASGGLGSPSNEQFF.

The V and J genes are TRBV9 and TRBJ2-1; no clear D. The CDR3 is 14 amino acids. CDR1 and CDR2 (germline): SGDLS, YYNGEE. Trimming pared 2 bases from V and 8 bases from J, leaving 14 bases between. This chain's CDR3 is CASSVSDYADEQFF. As DNA, the CDR3 is TGTGCCAGCAGCGTTTCAGATTATGCGGATGAGCAGTTCTTC.

This clone showed up just once. V usage is TRBV6-5 and J usage is TRBJ1-1; D is possibly TRBD1 (5 bases). V lost 7 bases, J lost 5 bases, and 14 bases lay in between. Germline V gives CDR1 MNHEY, CDR2 SVGAGI. CDR3 length: 13 amino acids. DNA for the CDR3: TGTGCCAGCACTGTCAGGGTTGGTACTGAAGCTTTCTTT. Translated: CASTVRVGTEAFF.

This clone was seen once. The chain joins TRBV19 to TRBJ2-5; possibly TRBD2 for D (5 bases). The germline gives CDR1 LNHDA, CDR2 SQIVND (reference sequence). The V end was cut by 3 bases, the J end by 3 bases, with 11 bases between. This CDR3 spans 14 amino acids. Here the CDR3 DNA reads TGTGCCAGTAGTATCAGGACGGGGAAAGAGACCCAGTACTTC. This codes for CASSIRTGKETQYF. Full variable domain (outside the CDR3, taken from reference TRBV19 and TRBJ2-5): DGGITQSPKYLFRKEGQNVTLSCEQNLNHDAMYWYRQDPGQGLRLIYYSQIVNDFQKGDIAEGYSVSREKKESFPLTVTSAQKNPTAFYLCASSIRTGKETQYFGPGTRLLVL.

The V gene is TRBV7-9, the J gene TRBJ1-1, with D perhaps matching TRBD1 (6 bases). Trimming cost V 1 base and J 11 bases, with 14 bases left between them. Germline values: CDR1 SEHNR, CDR2 FQNEAQ (reference sequence). The CDR3 totals 13 residues. The CDR3 region is CASSLVTGLEAFF. The CDR3 DNA follows: TGTGCCAGCAGCTTAGTCACAGGGTTAGAGGCTTTCTTT.

The J gene is TRBJ2-3, the V gene TRBV18, with 8 positions matching TRBD2. With V trimmed by 3 bases and J by 5 bases, 7 bases remained unmatched. This CDR3 is 15 amino acids long. CDR1 is KGHSH and CDR2 is LQKENI in the germline V gene. CDR3 nucleotide sequence: TGTGCCAGCTCACCGCCCGGGAGGGCCGAAGATACGCAGTATTTT. Its translation is CASSPPGRAEDTQYF. Full variable domain (rest looked up from reference TRBV18 and TRBJ2-3): NAGVMQNPRHLVRRRGQEARLRCSPMKGHSHVYWYRQLPEEGLKFMVYLQKENIIDESGMPKERFSAEFPKEGPSILRIQQVVRGDSAAYFCASSPPGRAEDTQYFGPGTRLTVL.

The table lists this clone with a count of one. The gene calls are TRBV5-1 and TRBJ2-2; D may be TRBD1 (6 bases). V was cut by 0 bases and J by 4 bases, with 13 bases left in between. This CDR3 spans 16 amino acids. Germline V CDR1 and CDR2: SGHRS, YFSETQ. The CDR3 sequence: CASSLVGRGGTGELFF. The CDR3 nucleotides read TGCGCCAGCAGCTTGGTTGGCAGGGGCGGCACCGGGGAGCTGTTTTTT.

With respect to this clone: The same CDR3 can be traced to other DNA sequences in this sample. This rearrangement joins TRBV9 to TRBJ2-7; 10 bases line up with TRBD1. V lost 4 bases to trimming and J lost 4 bases; unmatched junction nucleotides: 5. Per the germline V gene, CDR1 is SGDLS and CDR2 is YYNGEE. This CDR3 is 14 amino acids long. The CDR3 DNA is TGTGCCAGCAGCCCCGGGGGACAGGGGTACGAGCAGTACTTC. It encodes CASSPGGQGYEQYF.

In its sample, this clone was seen a few times. The chain recombines TRBV4-1 with TRBJ1-4; possible D gene TRBD1, 5 bases. The CDR3 runs 14 residues. In germline, CDR1 is MGHRA, CDR2 YSYEKL. V shed 4 bases and J shed 8 bases, with 14 bases lying between them. CDR3 sequence: CASSRGAPREKLFF. In DNA form, the CDR3 reads TGCGCCAGCAGCCGTGGGGCACCTAGGGAAAAACTGTTTTTT.

The chain uses TRBV11-2 and TRBJ2-4, with a tentative D call TRBD2 (5 bases). The germline V and J ends were trimmed by 0 bases and 8 bases, with 11 bases remaining between them. Germline CDR1 reads SGHAT; CDR2 reads FQNNGV. The CDR3 extends over 14 amino acids. CDR3 nucleotide sequence: TGTGCCAGCAGCTTAGAGAGAGGGCGGTACATTCAGTACTTC. It specifies CASSLERGRYIQYF.

V gene TRBV4-1 combines with J gene TRBJ2-5; perhaps D is TRBD1 or TRBD2 (6 bases each). The germline V and J ends were trimmed by 4 bases and 4 bases, with 16 bases remaining between them. Germline lookup yields CDR1 MGHRA and CDR2 YSYEKL. The CDR3 has 15 residues. CDR3 sequence: CASSPPLGGGETQYF. For the CDR3, the DNA is TGCGCCAGCAGCCCCCCCCTAGGGGGAGGAGAGACCCAGTACTTC.

The rearrangement links TRBV28 to TRBJ1-2; no clear D. Germline-derived CDR1 and CDR2 are MDHEN and SYDVKM. This CDR3 has 12 amino acids. Trimming stripped 5 bases from V and 7 bases from J, with 11 bases between. For the CDR3, the DNA is TGTGCCAGCAGTGTTGACATCCTTGGCTACACCTTC. Translation gives CASSVDILGYTF.

The chain recombines TRBV30 with TRBJ2-1; no firm D call. CDR3 length: 12 amino acids. CDR1 is GTSNPN and CDR2 is SVGIG in the germline V gene (reference sequence). V lost 2 bases and J 7 bases, leaving 9 bases between the germline ends. Written as DNA, the CDR3 is TGTGCCTGGAGTATCCGTAGTAATGAGCAGTTCTTC. Translated, it gives CAWSIRSNEQFF.

This chain joins TRBV11-2 and TRBJ1-5; 7 bases map to TRBD1. CDR1 and CDR2 from the germline V gene are SGHAT and FQNNGV. The length of the CDR3 is 14 residues. The ends lost 3 bases at V and 5 bases at J; junction bases unmatched: 4. The DNA of the CDR3 is TGTGCCAGCAGCTTGACAGGGTCAGATCAGCCCCAGCATTTT. Its protein product is CASSLTGSDQPQHF.

In its sample, this clone was seen a few times. The chain is built from TRBV28 and TRBJ1-2, with no clear D. Trimming removed 5 bases at V and 8 bases at J, with 18 bases between. The CDR3 is 14 amino acids. CDR1 is MDHEN and CDR2 is SYDVKM in the germline V gene. The CDR3 region is CASSPAGSSPGYTF. DNA for the CDR3: TGTGCCAGCAGTCCGGCCGGCTCGAGTCCCGGCTACACCTTC.

This clone has only a few counts. The chain couples TRBV6-1 to TRBJ2-1; D not certain. Trimming cost V 7 bases and J 10 bases, with 14 bases left between them. Per the germline V gene, CDR1 is MNHNS and CDR2 is SASEGT. This CDR3 has 12 residues. CDR3 loop: CASTTKGSEQFF. The DNA for the CDR3 is TGTGCCAGCACCACTAAGGGTAGCGAGCAGTTCTTC.

This clone was seen a handful of times. The V gene is TRBV11-3, the J gene TRBJ2-3; D is possibly TRBD1 (5 bases). Germline lookup yields CDR1 SGHNT and CDR2 YENEEA. The V and J ends lost 2 bases and 6 bases respectively, with 12 bases between them. The CDR3 is made up of 14 amino acids. In nucleotides, the CDR3 is TGTGCCAGCAGCTTATTAGGGGATTTCGATACGCAGTATTTT. Amino acids: CASSLLGDFDTQYF.

The chain recombines TRBV19 with TRBJ2-2; 8 bases fit TRBD1. The CDR3 is 16 amino acids. Germline V gene sequence: CDR1 LNHDA, CDR2 SQIVND (reference sequence). The V and J ends lost 6 bases and 0 bases, in that order; junction bases with no gene match: 6. The CDR3 here is CASSPDRAPNTGELFF. CDR3 DNA: TGTGCCAGTAGCCCGGACAGGGCGCCGAACACCGGGGAGCTGTTTTTT.

The rearrangement joins TRBV5-1 to TRBJ1-1; TRBD1 matches 8 bases. V was pared by 5 bases and J by 0 bases, with 12 bases of the junction left unmatched. Germline-derived CDR1 and CDR2 are SGHRS and YFSETQ. CDR3 size: 17 residues. CDR3 loop: CASRGGAGQGMNTEAFF. CDR3 nucleotides: TGCGCCAGCAGGGGTGGGGCCGGACAGGGAATGAACACTGAAGCTTTCTTT.

The V gene is TRBV6-1, the J gene TRBJ1-5; 8 bases map to TRBD1. CDR3 length equals 15 residues. CDR1 MNHNS and CDR2 SASEGT come from the germline V gene. Trimming removed 6 bases from V and 6 bases from J; junction bases left unmatched: 10. CDR3 nucleotide sequence: TGTGCCAGCAGGACAGGACAGGGAGGTCTTCAGCCCCAGCATTTT. This sequence encodes CASRTGQGGLQPQHF.

V is TRBV4-1 and J is TRBJ2-3; D is tentatively TRBD1 or TRBD2 (5 bases each). The length of the CDR3 is 16 residues. Trimming took 1 base from V and 1 from J, leaving 12 bases between them. Germline CDR1 is MGHRA and CDR2 is YSYEKL. The CDR3, as DNA: TGCGCCAGCAGCCAAGCTACCGGGGCGGGCACAGATACGCAGTATTTT. It specifies CASSQATGAGTDTQYF.

This chain connects TRBV27 to TRBJ1-1; D is possibly TRBD1 (6 bases). Germline V lookup: CDR1 MNHEY, CDR2 SMNVEV (reference sequence). V lost 8 bases and J 1 base, leaving 20 bases between the germline ends. There are 16 residues in the CDR3. CDR3 amino acids: CASGSPLRGANTEAFF. The CDR3 region has the DNA TGTGCCAGCGGATCGCCACTAAGGGGGGCGAACACTGAAGCTTTCTTT.

CDR3 amino acids: CASSYASVGHYEQYF. As DNA, the CDR3 is TGTGCCAGCAGTTACGCCTCGGTCGGGCACTACGAGCAGTACTTC. The chain uses TRBV6-5 and TRBJ2-7; D is ambiguous. The V end lost 2 bases, the J end lost 3 bases, and 14 bases lay between the germline ends. This CDR3 contains 15 residues. Germline V lookup: CDR1 MNHEY, CDR2 SVGAGI.

This clone was seen once. The genes are TRBV12-5 and TRBJ2-3; D remains ambiguous. This CDR3 has 13 residues. Germline CDR1 LGHNT, CDR2 FRNRAP. Trimming stripped 6 bases from V and 2 bases from J, with 9 bases between. This CDR3 reads CASGPPPTDTQYF. The CDR3 DNA follows: TGTGCTAGTGGGCCACCCCCCACAGATACGCAGTATTTT.

The chain employs TRBV9 and TRBJ2-5; D tentatively fits TRBD1 or TRBD2 (7 bases each). The CDR3 is 14 residues long. Trimming stripped 3 bases from V and 5 bases from J, with 14 bases between. Germline V gene sequence: CDR1 SGDLS, CDR2 YYNGEE. CDR3 residues: CASSARQGGETQYF. CDR3 nucleotide sequence: TGTGCCAGCAGCGCCCGACAGGGAGGGGAGACCCAGTACTTC. The full variable domain, in which reference TRBV9 and TRBJ2-5 provide the parts outside the CDR3, is DSGVTQTPKHLITATGQRVTLRCSPRSGDLSVYWYQQSLDQGLQFLIQYYNGEERAKGNILERFSAQQFPDLHSELNLSSLELGDSALYFCASSARQGGETQYFGPGTRLLVL.

This sequence joins TRBV6-5 and TRBJ1-4; no clear D gene. Germline V gene lookup returns CDR1 MNHEY and CDR2 SVGAGI. The CDR3 is 14 amino acids. With 6 bases removed from V and 8 bases from J, the gap between germline ends came to 16 bases. The CDR3 nucleotides are TGTGCCAGCAGCCCTGGGCGGGGTGGGGAAAAACTGTTTTTT. It encodes CASSPGRGGEKLFF.

The V and J genes are TRBV6-5 and TRBJ1-3, with D maybe TRBD1 (6 bases). Germline CDR1 and CDR2: MNHEY and SVGAGI. With 5 bases removed from V and 2 bases from J, the gap between germline ends came to 10 bases. The CDR3 covers 14 residues. CDR3 bases: TGTGCCAGCAGTCTACAGGGTCCTGGAAACACCATATATTTT. Its protein product is CASSLQGPGNTIYF.

This rearrangement joins TRBV19 to TRBJ1-2, with a tentative D call TRBD1 (5 bases). Looked up from germline, CDR1 is LNHDA and CDR2 is SQIVND (reference sequence). The CDR3 has 13 amino acids. With 2 bases removed from V and 6 bases from J, the gap between germline ends came to 10 bases. The CDR3 region has the DNA TGTGCCAGTAGTATAAGGCAGGGCAATGGCTACACCTTC. Protein sequence: CASSIRQGNGYTF.